A selection of T cell receptor beta chains follows, all from one sample in a study of Graves' ophthalmopathy and Graves' hyperthyroidism. TCRdb re-derived calls from the multiplex PCR reads in MiXCR, one entry per CDR3 protein. The repertoire consists of 1 million to 1.3 million distinct CDR3 sequences, with about two fifths occurring once and the leading ten covering 11%. The sequencing sample was made of peripheral blood or thyroid tissue (not recorded which). These TCRs come from an adult man with Graves' hyperthyroidism. CDR3s leave out the opening cysteine and the closing phenylalanine or tryptophan. Fields, in order: CDR3 protein, J gene, V gene.

ASSPTGTGKYSPLH,TRBJ1-6,TRBV4-3
ASSLDTSTEAF,TRBJ1-1,TRBV28
SARDEGDAARMNTEAF,TRBJ1-1,TRBV20-1
ASSLGTRGGYT,TRBJ1-2,TRBV5-6
ASRMTGGGNQPQH,TRBJ1-5,TRBV12-3/TRBV12-4
ASSQAWAGELF,TRBJ2-2,TRBV14
ASSSVGGLNTGELF,TRBJ2-2,TRBV7-2
ASSQGTGGTEPQH,TRBJ1-5,TRBV5-1
STWTRGEQY,TRBJ2-7,TRBV29-1
ASSYSGGIYGYT,TRBJ1-2,TRBV6-5
ASSLGGRQPQNTEAF,TRBJ1-1,TRBV7-8
ASSFQGSGNTEAF,TRBJ1-1,TRBV7-8
ASSRDASGSYEQY,TRBJ2-7,TRBV11-2
ASSTSDRGSGNTIY,TRBJ1-3,TRBV7-9
AVLGRGNSPLH,TRBJ1-6,TRBV25-1
ASTEGQHGANVLT,TRBJ2-6,TRBV19
ASSAQTGTSYEQY,TRBJ2-7,TRBV10-2
AISSDEKLF,TRBJ1-4,TRBV10-3
ASKTSGVGDQPQH,TRBJ1-5,TRBV28
ASSPSSGTGGYEQY,TRBJ2-7,TRBV14